The 25 T cell receptor beta chains listed next were all sequenced from one sample in a study of cytomegalovirus exposure and HLA in healthy donors. The PCR made use of 60 Vbeta and 13 Jbeta primers. Measured with immunoSEQ multiplex PCR; TCRdb has only the in-frame clones, and not every one. The sample records about 120,000 clones, around three quarters being singletons. Sequencing used PBMCs. The receptors stem from a human donor in good health.

V is TRBV27 and J is TRBJ1-2; D possibly corresponds to TRBD1 (6 bases). V was shortened by 6 bases and J by 8 bases, with 13 bases between the two germline ends. Per the germline V gene, CDR1 is MNHEY and CDR2 is SMNVEV (reference sequence). The CDR3 has 12 amino acids. This CDR3 reads CASSKTGLGYTF. In DNA, the CDR3 is TGTGCCAGCAGCAAGACAGGTCTCGGCTACACCTTC.

The V gene is TRBV30, the J gene TRBJ1-6; the match to TRBD1 covers 10 bases. The J segment lost 6 bases and the V segment lost 2 bases, leaving 7 bases of the junction unmatched. Germline V gene lookup returns CDR1 GTSNPN and CDR2 SVGIG (reference sequence). CDR3 size: 16 residues. CDR3 sequence: CAWSIQGQGFNSPLHF. CDR3 coding DNA: TGTGCCTGGAGTATTCAGGGACAGGGGTTTAATTCACCCCTCCACTTT. The full variable domain, with the rest looked up from reference TRBV30 and TRBJ1-6, is SQTIHQWPATLVQPVGSPLSLECTVEGTSNPNLYWYRQAAGRGLQLLFYSVGIGQISSEVPQNLSASRPQDRQFILSSKKLLLSDSGFYLCAWSIQGQGFNSPLHFGNGTRLTVT.

The chain couples TRBV5-1 to TRBJ1-2, with 8 bases fitting TRBD1. CDR1 SGHRS and CDR2 YFSETQ come from the germline V gene. V gave up 0 bases and J gave up 8 bases; unmatched junction bases: 6. The CDR3 is made up of 14 amino acids. CDR3 sequence: CASSLAQGARGYTF. CDR3 nucleotide sequence: TGCGCCAGCAGCTTGGCTCAGGGGGCGCGGGGCTACACCTTC.

This chain uses TRBV6-6 with TRBJ2-1; 8 bases map to TRBD2. This CDR3 contains 16 residues. Germline-derived CDR1 and CDR2 are MNHNY and SVGAGI (reference sequence). V lost 2 bases, J lost 0 bases, and 3 bases stayed unmatched. CDR3 protein: CASSYGGRPSYNEQFF. CDR3 nucleotide sequence: TGTGCCAGCAGTTACGGCGGGAGGCCCTCCTACAATGAGCAGTTCTTC.

The V and J genes are TRBV6-1 and TRBJ1-6, with unresolved D. The CDR3 spans 15 residues. Trimming pared 5 bases from V and 10 bases from J, leaving 18 bases between. Germline V gene data show CDR1 as MNHNS and CDR2 as SASEGT. CDR3 bases: TGTGCCAGCAGTTCGGCGTCTCGCGGGGAATCACCCCTCCACTTT. It encodes CASSSASRGESPLHF.

This clone was observed a handful of times. This chain links TRBV19 with TRBJ2-2; weak D call: TRBD1 (9 bases). The V end lost 10 bases, the J end lost 4 bases, and 28 bases lay between the germline ends. Germline CDR1 is LNHDA and CDR2 is SQIVND (reference sequence). The CDR3 is made up of 18 amino acids. CDR3 nucleotides: TGTGCCACCACCCCCGGACAGGGGCCGGGGACTAGCACCGGGGAGCTGTTTTTT. Translating it yields CATTPGQGPGTSTGELFF.

This chain uses TRBV7-2 with TRBJ1-1, with D hard to call. V was cut by 3 bases and J by 0 bases, with 11 bases left in between. Per the germline V gene, CDR1 is SGHTA and CDR2 is FQGNSA. The length of the CDR3 is 15 residues. The CDR3 region is CASSFNTQLNTEAFF. CDR3 sequence (DNA): TGTGCCAGCAGCTTCAACACCCAATTGAACACTGAAGCTTTCTTT.

This clone has just one count. V is TRBV28 and J is TRBJ1-2; 11 nucleotides line up with TRBD1. V lost 10 bases, J lost 0 bases, and 4 bases stayed unmatched. Germline lookup yields CDR1 MDHEN and CDR2 SYDVKM. The CDR3 is made up of 14 amino acids. The chain's CDR3 is CAIGQGATNYGYTF. The CDR3 DNA sequence: TGTGCCATCGGACAGGGGGCGACTAACTATGGCTACACCTTC.

The gene calls are TRBV11-2 and TRBJ2-1; 10 bases are a match to TRBD2. The V gene end was trimmed by 6 bases and the J gene end by 7 bases; junction bases not matched to a gene: 9. The CDR3 has 15 residues. CDR1 and CDR2 (germline): SGHAT, FQNNGV. DNA for the CDR3: TGTGCCAGCAGACTGAGCGGGAGGGCCAAGAATGAGCAGTTCTTC. This codes for CASRLSGRAKNEQFF.

This clone has only a few counts. The chain links TRBV4-1 to TRBJ2-5; 7 bases match TRBD1. The J call may be in error: the DNA end matches TRBJ2-7 better. The germline V gene has CDR1 MGHRA and CDR2 YSYEKL. The CDR3 contains 16 residues. This CDR3 reads CASSQDRDSATYEQYF. The CDR3 region has the DNA TGCGCCAGCAGCCAAGATAGGGACAGCGCGACCTACGAGCAGTACTTC.

The rearrangement joins TRBV30 to TRBJ1-6, with D tentatively TRBD1 (5 bases). V gave up 3 bases and J gave up 5 bases, with 11 bases separating them. This CDR3 comprises 14 residues. From germline, CDR1 is GTSNPN and CDR2 SVGIG (reference sequence). The CDR3 coding sequence is TGTGCCTGGAGCGCGACAGCTAATAATTCACCCCTCCACTTT. This sequence encodes CAWSATANNSPLHF.

This clone occurred a few times. V gene TRBV7-9 combines with J gene TRBJ2-5; no reliable D call. V was shortened by 1 base and J by 5 bases, with 17 bases between the two germline ends. The CDR3 runs to 16 residues. In germline, CDR1 is SEHNR, CDR2 FQNEAQ (reference sequence). The CDR3 DNA follows: TGTGCCAGCAGCTTAGGGTTGACTGAGCGTGGGGAGACCCAGTACTTC. As protein: CASSLGLTERGETQYF. Complete variable domain (other parts from reference TRBV7-9 and TRBJ2-5): DTGVSQNPRHKITKRGQNVTFRCDPISEHNRLYWYRQTLGQGPEFLTYFQNEAQLEKSRLLSDRFSAERPKGSFSTLEIQRTEQGDSAMYLCASSLGLTERGETQYFGPGTRLLVL.

This sequence joins TRBV30 and TRBJ1-1; possible D gene TRBD1, 5 bases. This CDR3 contains 13 residues. With 3 bases removed from V and 1 base from J, the gap between germline ends came to 9 bases. Germline CDR1 GTSNPN, CDR2 SVGIG (reference sequence). CDR3 nucleotides: TGTGCCTGGAGACGGGGGTCGAACACTGAAGCTTTCTTT. It yields the protein CAWRRGSNTEAFF.

V usage is TRBV7-3 and J usage is TRBJ2-5; D is possibly TRBD2 (6 bases). Looked up from germline, CDR1 is SGHTA and CDR2 is FQGTGA. Trimming took off 6 bases at V and 9 bases at J, with 14 bases between the two ends. This CDR3 has 12 residues. The CDR3 DNA reads as TGTGCCAGCAGTATGGGGGGAAGCGCCCAGTACTTC. This translates into CASSMGGSAQYF.

The rearrangement links TRBV29-1 to TRBJ2-1; TRBD2 agrees at 13 bases. This CDR3 spans 15 amino acids. The germline V gene has CDR1 SQVTM and CDR2 ANQGSEA. The V segment lost 3 bases and the J segment 9 bases; nucleotides outside the gene matches: 8. The CDR3 protein is CSVDHLGLAGTEQFF. As DNA, the CDR3 is TGCAGCGTTGACCATCTGGGACTAGCGGGAACTGAGCAGTTCTTC.

The V and J genes are TRBV28 and TRBJ2-5; tentative D call: TRBD2 (6 bases). There are 16 residues in the CDR3. The germline V and J ends were trimmed by 6 bases and 1 base, with 18 bases remaining between them. Per germline, CDR1 MDHEN and CDR2 SYDVKM. The CDR3 reads CASRGPSGGSQETQYF. In DNA, the CDR3 is TGTGCCAGCAGAGGGCCTTCCGGGGGATCCCAAGAGACCCAGTACTTC.

The chain is built from TRBV18 and TRBJ2-7, with TRBD2 matching 11 bases. Germline values: CDR1 KGHSH, CDR2 LQKENI. With V trimmed by 5 bases and J by 3 bases, 6 bases remained unmatched. The CDR3 runs 15 residues. CDR3 nucleotide sequence: TGTGCCAGCTCAGTATGGGGACTAGCGGTCTACGAGCAGTACTTC. It specifies CASSVWGLAVYEQYF.

V usage is TRBV6-1 and J usage is TRBJ2-4; TRBD2 agrees at 10 bases. Trimming took 3 bases from V and 6 from J; bases not matched to a gene: 2. Germline V gene sequence: CDR1 MNHNS, CDR2 SASEGT. This CDR3 is built from 14 residues. CDR3 bases: TGTGCCAGCAGTGAGGCTAGCGGGGGAAACATTCAGTACTTC. This gives the protein CASSEASGGNIQYF.

The CDR3 DNA is TGTGCCAGCAGTGTAGGAACGACGGGGTCAGATACGCAGTATTTT. It encodes CASSVGTTGSDTQYF. The rearrangement joins TRBV6-1 to TRBJ2-3; TRBD2 is a possible D gene (5 bases). V was clipped by 4 bases and J by 4 bases, with 15 bases between them. The CDR3 length is 15 residues. Germline V gene lookup returns CDR1 MNHNS and CDR2 SASEGT.

Concerning this clone: Mismatch with germline at one junction end may stem from a read error. The rearrangement uses TRBV29-1 and TRBJ1-1; D is perhaps TRBD1 (6 bases). The CDR3 runs to 17 residues. Germline V CDR1 and CDR2: SQVTM, ANQGSEA. CDR3 sequence: CGVEGVGGLRSNTEAFF. CDR3 sequence (DNA): TGCGGCGTTGAAGGTGTGGGGGGGCTGAGGTCGAACACTGAAGCTTTCTTT.

The chain combines TRBV7-2 with TRBJ2-3, with D uncertain. The CDR3 extends over 15 amino acids. The V and J ends lost 7 bases and 9 bases respectively, with 23 bases between them. Germline assignment: CDR1 SGHTA and CDR2 FQGNSA. This chain's CDR3 is CASIIEVAARDTQYF. The CDR3 bases are TGTGCCAGCATCATAGAGGTGGCAGCCAGAGACACGCAGTATTTT.

A single count supports this clone. The chain combines TRBV6-5 with TRBJ2-7, with 9 bases identical to TRBD1. J was trimmed by 5 bases and V by 6 bases; bases with no gene match: 2. The CDR3 consists of 12 residues. Looked up from germline, CDR1 is MNHEY and CDR2 is SVGAGI. This chain's CDR3 is CASRGTGHEQYF. As DNA, the CDR3 is TGTGCCAGCAGGGGGACAGGGCACGAGCAGTACTTC.

The DNA for the CDR3 is TGTGCCAGCAGCCTTCAGCCGGGACTAGCGATCAATGAGCAGTTCTTC. Its translation: CASSLQPGLAINEQFF. The rearrangement links TRBV9 to TRBJ2-1; the match to TRBD2 covers 10 bases. The CDR3 spans 16 residues. Trimming took 4 bases from V and 6 from J; bases not matched to a gene: 10. In germline, CDR1 is SGDLS, CDR2 YYNGEE.

The chain uses TRBV9 and TRBJ1-2; 8 nucleotides match TRBD1. Per germline, CDR1 SGDLS and CDR2 YYNGEE. The CDR3 is made up of 13 amino acids. The junction had 8 bases not matched to a gene; V was cut back by 8 bases and J by 5 bases. The CDR3 loop is CASGDRGDYGYTF. CDR3 in DNA: TGTGCCAGTGGAGACAGGGGAGATTATGGCTACACCTTC.

This sequence joins TRBV19 and TRBJ1-1; 7 bases map to TRBD1. Germline CDR1 and CDR2: LNHDA and SQIVND (reference sequence). Trimming removed 5 bases from V and 5 bases from J; junction bases left unmatched: 11. This CDR3 is built from 15 residues. CDR3 protein: CASSVTRQGGTEAFF. CDR3 nucleotides: TGTGCCAGTAGTGTTACAAGACAGGGCGGTACTGAAGCTTTCTTT.